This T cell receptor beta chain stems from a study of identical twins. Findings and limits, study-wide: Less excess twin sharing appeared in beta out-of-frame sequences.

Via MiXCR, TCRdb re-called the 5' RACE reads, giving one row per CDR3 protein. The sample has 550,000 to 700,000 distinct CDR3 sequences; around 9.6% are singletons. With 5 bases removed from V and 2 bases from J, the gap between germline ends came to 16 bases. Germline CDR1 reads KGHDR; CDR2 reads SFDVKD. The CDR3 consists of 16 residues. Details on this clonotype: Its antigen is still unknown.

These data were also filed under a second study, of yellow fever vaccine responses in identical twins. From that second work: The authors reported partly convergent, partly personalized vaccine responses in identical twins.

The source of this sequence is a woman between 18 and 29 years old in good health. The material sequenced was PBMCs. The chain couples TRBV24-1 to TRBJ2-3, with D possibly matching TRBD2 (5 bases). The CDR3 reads CATSAYGGPATDTQYF. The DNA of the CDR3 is TGTGCCACCAGTGCCTATGGCGGGCCAGCCACAGATACGCAGTATTTT.